These 29 T cell receptor beta chains were sequenced from one sample in a study of blood T cell repertoires in COVID-19. TCRdb's copy holds only in-frame clones and misses some; the assay was immunoSEQ multiplex PCR. The table shows around 140,000 clones, with about 80% occurring only once. The sequencing input was peripheral blood. These receptors came from a man in his 70s who had recovered from COVID-19.

V and J are TRBV7-2 and TRBJ2-1; 7 nucleotides align to TRBD2. The CDR3 runs 16 residues. With V trimmed by 1 base and J by 0 bases, 3 bases remained unmatched. CDR1 and CDR2 from the germline V gene are SGHTA and FQGNSA. CDR3 nucleotides: TGTGCCAGCAGCTTAGGTACTAGCGCCTCCTACAATGAGCAGTTCTTC. Its protein product is CASSLGTSASYNEQFF.

V and J are TRBV19 and TRBJ1-5; 7 bases are shared with TRBD1. J gave up 7 bases and V 1 base, and 10 bases lay outside the gene matches. Germline V gene lookup returns CDR1 LNHDA and CDR2 SQIVND (reference sequence). The CDR3 is 16 amino acids. The CDR3 here is CASSIGNRGVGQPQHF. DNA for the CDR3: TGTGCCAGTAGTATAGGAAACAGGGGCGTGGGGCAGCCCCAGCATTTT. Drawing the rest from reference TRBV19 and TRBJ1-5, the complete variable domain is DGGITQSPKYLFRKEGQNVTLSCEQNLNHDAMYWYRQDPGQGLRLIYYSQIVNDFQKGDIAEGYSVSREKKESFPLTVTSAQKNPTAFYLCASSIGNRGVGQPQHFGDGTRLSIL.

V usage is TRBV15 and J usage is TRBJ1-4, with D perhaps TRBD1 (5 bases). Germline values: CDR1 LNHNV, CDR2 YYDKDF (reference sequence). The CDR3 covers 15 residues. Between the trimmed V and J ends, which lost 1 base and 3 bases, there was a span of 9 bases. The CDR3 coding sequence is TGTGCCACCAGCAGAGCGACAGCCGCTAATGAAAAACTGTTTTTT. It codes for CATSRATAANEKLFF. The variable domain in full, completed from reference TRBV15 and TRBJ1-4, reads DAMVIQNPRYQVTQFGKPVTLSCSQTLNHNVMYWYQQKSSQAPKLLFHYYDKDFNNEADTPDNFQSRRPNTSFCFLDIRSPGLGDTAMYLCATSRATAANEKLFFGSGTQLSVL.

This clone occurred a few times. The CDR3 sequence: CASSIRDYYGYTF. CDR3 in DNA: TGTGCCAGTAGTATCCGGGATTACTATGGCTACACCTTC. This chain uses TRBV19 with TRBJ1-2; the D is unclear. V gave up 3 bases and J gave up 3 bases, with 8 bases separating them. Germline CDR1 and CDR2: LNHDA and SQIVND (reference sequence). The CDR3 is made up of 13 amino acids.

This chain connects TRBV6-7 to TRBJ2-5; maybe TRBD1 (5 bases). TRBV6-7 is placed among ORFs of uncertain function. The V gene lost 6 bases and the J gene lost 3 bases, with 20 bases spanning the gap. This CDR3 is 16 amino acids long. The CDR3 protein is CASSDTLGQGEETQYF. The CDR3 DNA reads TGTGCCAGCAGCGACACCCTAGGGCAGGGTGAAGAGACCCAGTACTTC.

This clone was counted once. The J gene is TRBJ1-4, the V gene TRBV28; weak D call: TRBD1 (6 bases). This CDR3 has 13 residues. Between the trimmed V and J ends, which lost 8 bases and 8 bases, there was a span of 15 bases. Germline V gene sequence: CDR1 MDHEN, CDR2 SYDVKM. The CDR3 protein is CASGPGGWEKLFF. CDR3 bases: TGTGCCAGCGGGCCGGGGGGCTGGGAAAAACTGTTTTTT.

This rearrangement joins TRBV30 to TRBJ1-1; possible D gene TRBD1, 5 bases. This CDR3 is built from 15 residues. V dropped 2 bases and J dropped 5 bases, with 18 bases sitting between them. Germline V CDR1 and CDR2: GTSNPN, SVGIG (reference sequence). CDR3 DNA sequence: TGTGCCTGGAGTCTCCCCGGAGGGGCTAAGACTGAAGCTTTCTTT. Its translation is CAWSLPGGAKTEAFF.

The rearrangement uses TRBV6-5 and TRBJ1-1; D unresolved. The CDR3 runs 14 residues. V lost 0 bases to trimming and J lost 5 bases, with 10 bases between them. From germline, CDR1 is MNHEY and CDR2 SVGAGI. CDR3 DNA: TGTGCCAGCAGTTACTCTTTTATGAGGACTGAAGCTTTCTTT. It translates to CASSYSFMRTEAFF.

The chain joins TRBV5-8 to TRBJ1-1; the D gene is possibly TRBD1 (6 bases). Between the trimmed V and J ends, which lost 1 base and 2 bases, there was a span of 12 bases. Germline CDR1 is SGHTS and CDR2 is YDEGEE. The CDR3 length is 15 residues. This chain's CDR3 is CASSLSGQLNTEAFF. The CDR3 DNA reads TGTGCCAGCAGCTTGTCCGGACAGCTTAACACTGAAGCTTTCTTT.

The gene calls are TRBV15 and TRBJ2-1; 10 nucleotides align to TRBD2. This CDR3 is built from 13 residues. The V and J ends lost 6 bases and 8 bases, in that order; junction bases with no gene match: 4. Looked up from germline, CDR1 is LNHNV and CDR2 is YYDKDF (reference sequence). The chain's CDR3 is CATRGTSVDEQFF. CDR3 DNA sequence: TGTGCCACCAGGGGGACTAGCGTGGATGAGCAGTTCTTC.

The chain recombines TRBV30 with TRBJ1-6; TRBD1 aligns across 7 bases. CDR1 and CDR2 (germline): GTSNPN, SVGIG (reference sequence). This CDR3 region has 14 residues. Trimming at V came to 5 bases and at J to 7 bases, leaving 8 bases not matched to a gene. The CDR3 nucleotides read TGTGCCTGGGGATTCGGACAGGAAAATTCACCCCTCCACTTT. Amino acid sequence: CAWGFGQENSPLHF.

Here the CDR3 reads CASSQDPLGAGLTDTQYF. CDR3 coding DNA: TGCGCCAGCAGCCAAGATCCCCTCGGAGCGGGCCTCACAGATACGCAGTATTTT. The chain recombines TRBV4-3 with TRBJ2-3, with D possibly matching TRBD2 (6 bases). The length of the CDR3 is 18 residues. Germline V gene sequence: CDR1 LGHNA, CDR2 YSLEER. The V end was cut by 0 bases, the J end by 2 bases, with 18 bases between.

The J gene is TRBJ2-1, the V gene TRBV7-2, with a possible D match to TRBD2 (6 bases). Germline-derived CDR1 and CDR2 are SGHTA and FQGNSA. V was clipped by 6 bases and J by 10 bases, with 25 bases between them. This CDR3 spans 16 amino acids. In DNA form, the CDR3 reads TGTGCCAGCAGACAATGGAGCGCTACAGCGGCGGGGGAGCAGTTCTTC. Encoded protein: CASRQWSATAAGEQFF.

The chain combines TRBV6-5 with TRBJ1-1; 7 nucleotides line up with TRBD1. This CDR3 is built from 15 residues. CDR1 is MNHEY, CDR2 SVGAGI, per germline. Losses at the gene ends were 6 bases for V and 1 base for J; bases not matched to a gene: 8. This chain's CDR3 is CASRRQGGTNTEAFF. CDR3 DNA sequence: TGTGCCAGCAGACGACAAGGGGGCACGAACACTGAAGCTTTCTTT.

The chain combines TRBV18 with TRBJ1-1, with TRBD1 identical over 7 bases. V shed 5 bases and J 1 base; nucleotides not matched to a gene: 4. The CDR3 has 14 amino acids. Germline CDR1 KGHSH, CDR2 LQKENI. The CDR3: CASSFGQENTEAFF. DNA for the CDR3: TGTGCCAGCTCATTCGGACAGGAGAACACTGAAGCTTTCTTT.

The CDR3 nucleotides read TGTGCCAGCAGCGCGTACTCGGGACAGGACTATGGCTACACCTTC. It codes for CASSAYSGQDYGYTF. The chain recombines TRBV5-6 with TRBJ1-2, with 8 bases aligning to TRBD1. The V segment lost 4 bases and the J segment 3 bases; nucleotides outside the gene matches: 8. This CDR3 has 15 amino acids. Germline loops: CDR1 SGHDT, CDR2 YYEEEE.

This clone has a single count. V and J are TRBV4-1 and TRBJ2-3; TRBD2 matches 13 bases. The CDR3 is 17 residues long. V shed 0 bases and J 3 bases; nucleotides not matched to a gene: 3. Germline CDR1 and CDR2: MGHRA and YSYEKL. CDR3 amino acids: CASSQEVLAGGTDTQYF. CDR3 in DNA: TGCGCCAGCAGCCAAGAGGTACTAGCGGGAGGGACAGATACGCAGTATTTT.

This clone appeared a few times. The chain combines TRBV5-6 with TRBJ1-2; 9 bases agree with TRBD1. The trim removed 4 bases at V and 2 bases at J, leaving 6 bases unmatched. Looked up from germline, CDR1 is SGHDT and CDR2 is YYEEEE. The CDR3 runs to 15 residues. This CDR3 is CASSPRDRVNYGYTF. The CDR3 region has the DNA TGTGCCAGCAGCCCGAGGGACAGGGTGAACTATGGCTACACCTTC.

The V gene is TRBV30, the J gene TRBJ1-1, with TRBD1 matching 8 bases. CDR1 GTSNPN and CDR2 SVGIG come from the germline V gene (reference sequence). The junction had 9 bases not matched to a gene; V was cut back by 3 bases and J by 6 bases. This CDR3 has 14 residues. The CDR3 region is CAWRQTTGDPEAFF. The DNA of the CDR3 is TGTGCCTGGAGGCAAACGACAGGGGATCCTGAAGCTTTCTTT.

The CDR3 sequence is CAGGLPEAQYF. For the CDR3, the DNA is TGCGCCGGCGGACTGCCGGAGGCCCAGTACTTC. The genes are TRBV10-2 and TRBJ2-5; TRBD2 might be the D (5 bases). The germline gives CDR1 WSHSY, CDR2 SAAADI. Trimming pared 11 bases from V and 9 bases from J, leaving 16 bases between. The length of the CDR3 is 11 residues.

The CDR3 DNA is TGTGCCAGCAGGTATAATGAAAAACTGTTTTTT. It yields the protein CASRYNEKLFF. The chain couples TRBV28 to TRBJ1-4; the D is unclear. Germline V gives CDR1 MDHEN, CDR2 SYDVKM. The CDR3 has 11 residues. The V and J ends lost 6 bases and 4 bases respectively, with 3 bases between them.

This sequence joins TRBV6-1 and TRBJ2-6; D is undetermined. V shed 3 bases and J shed 0 bases, with 9 bases lying between them. Germline V gene lookup returns CDR1 MNHNS and CDR2 SASEGT. The CDR3 sequence is 16 residues long. The CDR3, as DNA: TGTGCCAGCAGTGACCGGGTCTTCTCTGGGGCCAACGTCCTGACTTTC. This encodes CASSDRVFSGANVLTF.

This clone was observed a single time. The J gene is TRBJ1-4, the V gene TRBV6-5; no reliable D call. CDR1 is MNHEY and CDR2 is SVGAGI in the germline V gene. This CDR3 spans 14 amino acids. V was cut by 10 bases and J by 4 bases, with 16 bases left in between. The CDR3 spells CATQGGSYNEKLFF. In DNA form, the CDR3 reads TGTGCCACCCAAGGAGGCAGCTATAATGAAAAACTGTTTTTT.

The J gene is TRBJ1-5, the V gene TRBV9; D unresolved. CDR3 size: 14 residues. Trimming cost V 4 bases and J 5 bases, with 13 bases left between them. CDR1 is SGDLS and CDR2 is YYNGEE in the germline V gene. The CDR3: CASSPAQTDQPQHF. As DNA, the CDR3 is TGTGCCAGCAGCCCGGCCCAGACTGATCAGCCCCAGCATTTT.

CDR3 loop: CASSTGTRWSTDTQYF. CDR3 in DNA: TGTGCCAGCAGCACAGGGACACGGTGGAGCACAGATACGCAGTATTTT. J is TRBJ2-3 and V is TRBV11-2, with D possibly TRBD1 on 6 matching bases. V was clipped by 5 bases and J by 0 bases, with 15 bases between them. CDR1 and CDR2 (germline): SGHAT, FQNNGV. The CDR3 is made up of 16 amino acids.

The chain has TRBV18 and TRBJ2-5; 7 bases match TRBD1. Unmatched junction bases numbered 4, after V lost 1 base and J lost 5 bases. CDR1 and CDR2 from the germline V gene are KGHSH and LQKENI. This CDR3 has 14 residues. The CDR3 protein is CASSPQGAEETQYF. The CDR3 DNA reads as TGTGCCAGCTCACCACAGGGGGCTGAGGAGACCCAGTACTTC.

The V and J genes are TRBV10-3 and TRBJ2-7, with 7 bases matching TRBD2. The junction had 13 bases not matched to a gene; V was cut back by 11 bases and J by 6 bases. The CDR3 extends over 13 amino acids. CDR1 ENHRY and CDR2 SYGVKD come from the germline V gene. The DNA for the CDR3 is TGTGCCCTAGCGGCCAGGGTGGATGGCGAGCAGTACTTC. Amino acids: CALAARVDGEQYF.

V gene TRBV30 combines with J gene TRBJ2-7; TRBD2 is a possible D gene (5 bases). V dropped 0 bases and J dropped 0 bases, with 15 bases sitting between them. Germline V gene lookup returns CDR1 GTSNPN and CDR2 SVGIG (reference sequence). The CDR3 loop spans 16 amino acids. In DNA form, the CDR3 reads TGTGCCTGGAGTGTACCCCCGGACTGGCACTCCTACGAGCAGTACTTC. Residues: CAWSVPPDWHSYEQYF.

V is TRBV7-6 and J is TRBJ2-7; 13 bases are shared with TRBD2. The CDR3 runs to 16 residues. Looked up from germline, CDR1 is SGHVS and CDR2 is FNYEAQ. The J segment lost 0 bases and the V segment lost 5 bases, leaving 4 bases of the junction unmatched. The CDR3 DNA is TGTGCCAGCAGCCAAACTAGCGGGGGGGCCTCCTACGAGCAGTACTTC. Protein product: CASSQTSGGASYEQYF.